Following are 28 T cell receptor beta chains from one sample sequenced in a study of T cells in Graves' hyperthyroidism and ophthalmopathy (dated by TCRdb to about 2019). The protocol used for the library was multiplex PCR. Instrument used: Illumina HiSeq 2000. TCR beta CDR3 regions were amplified from RNA transcripts. A first-round RT-PCR of the TCR CDR3 used the HTBI primer set with the Qiagen OneStep RT-PCR kit. TCRdb reprocessed the public reads (quality trimming at Q25 with fastp, clone calling with MiXCR) and kept in-frame beta chains. Entries are consolidated by CDR3 protein sequence, retaining the most common genes and DNA. The sample table shows 500,000 to 650,000 distinct CDR3 sequences, and approximately 14% are seen once. The ten largest clones represent about 12% of the sample. Input material: blood. These receptors were collected from a woman aged 45-60 years with Graves' ophthalmopathy.

There are many counts of this clonotype. The chain recombines TRBV20-1 with TRBJ2-7; D is possibly TRBD1 or TRBD2 (5 bases each). Germline assignment: CDR1 DFQATT and CDR2 SNEGSKA (reference sequence). Trimming cost V 4 bases and J 3 bases, with 13 bases left between them. This CDR3 is 13 amino acids long. The chain's CDR3 is CSATLGTGYEQYF. The CDR3 nucleotides read TGCAGTGCTACGTTGGGGACCGGCTACGAGCAGTACTTC.

This clonotype was detected many times. The chain employs TRBV18 and TRBJ2-1; the D is unclear. This CDR3 is 15 amino acids long. In germline, CDR1 is KGHSH, CDR2 LQKENI. V lost 2 bases and J lost 2, with 10 bases in between. CDR3 nucleotides: TGTGCCAGCTCACCAATGGCGGCCCCCTACAATGAGCAGTTCTTC. The encoded protein is CASSPMAAPYNEQFF.

This clonotype was seen more than once but under ten times. The chain joins TRBV5-6 to TRBJ2-3, with 7 bases fitting TRBD2. This CDR3 has 15 residues. J lost 2 bases, V lost 2 bases, and 5 bases had no gene match. Germline V lookup: CDR1 SGHDT, CDR2 YYEEEE. The CDR3 region is CASSFERGPTDTQYF. The CDR3 bases are TGTGCCAGCAGCTTTGAGCGGGGCCCCACAGATACGCAGTATTTT.

Of note for this clonotype: This may be a read error, as it is one base from a much larger clone. This chain joins TRBV7-3 and TRBJ2-1; no clear D. The J call is in doubt because the DNA end fits TRBJ2-7 better. Looked up from germline, CDR1 is SGHTA and CDR2 is FQGTGA. The CDR3 sequence is 14 residues long. CDR3 in DNA: TGTGCCAGCAGTCCCGACCCCACGCGCAATGAGCAGTACTTC. Translation: CASSPDPTRNEQYF.

This clonotype has a count of ten or more. The rearrangement joins TRBV30 to TRBJ2-3; no clear D. V lost 0 bases and J 6 bases, leaving 10 bases between the germline ends. Germline CDR1 reads GTSNPN; CDR2 reads SVGIG (reference sequence). The CDR3 contains 13 residues. CDR3 region: CAWSVHGMDTQYF. The CDR3 bases are TGTGCCTGGAGTGTACACGGTATGGATACGCAGTATTTT.

In regard to this clonotype: In this CDR3 the conserved last residue, phenylalanine or tryptophan, is missing, so a read error is likely. The CDR3, as DNA: TGTGCCAGCAGCGCAGGAGAATATAGCAATCAGCCCCAGCATCTT. Its protein product is CASSAGEYSNQPQHL. The chain couples TRBV9 to TRBJ1-5; D remains unclear. V was trimmed by 3 bases and J by 0 bases, leaving 10 bases between them. There are 15 residues in the CDR3. In germline, CDR1 is SGDLS, CDR2 YYNGEE.

This clonotype was found many times. The genes are TRBV16 and TRBJ1-2; 11 nucleotides align to TRBD1. The CDR3 consists of 15 residues. The J segment lost 4 bases and the V segment lost 4 bases, leaving 5 bases of the junction unmatched. Germline V lookup: CDR1 KGHSY, CDR2 FQNENV. The CDR3 DNA sequence: TGTGCCAGCAGCCCCGGGACAGGGGGAAGCTATGGCTACACCTTC. Its translation is CASSPGTGGSYGYTF.

This clonotype was observed many times. The chain has TRBV30 and TRBJ2-1; weak D call: TRBD1 (7 bases). The CDR3 is made up of 15 amino acids. V shed 2 bases and J shed 4 bases, with 15 bases lying between them. Per germline, CDR1 GTSNPN and CDR2 SVGIG (reference sequence). CDR3 DNA sequence: TGTGCCTGGAGTCCTGGCAGGGGGGAATACAATGAGCAGTTCTTC. Encoded protein: CAWSPGRGEYNEQFF.

About this clonotype: A read error may explain this, as a much larger clone is one base away. The CDR3 ends on some other residue instead of the conserved phenylalanine or tryptophan, so this is likely a read error. V gene TRBV7-9 combines with J gene TRBJ1-2; 9 bases agree with TRBD1. J was trimmed by 4 bases and V by 5 bases; bases with no gene match: 8. Germline V gene lookup returns CDR1 SEHNR and CDR2 FQNEAQ (reference sequence). The CDR3 has 15 amino acids. CDR3 amino acids: CASSITPGQGYGYTL. CDR3 in DNA: TGTGCCAGCAGCATAACCCCGGGACAGGGCTATGGCTACACCCTC.

There are many counts of this clonotype. The CDR3 DNA follows: TGTGCCTCAAGCGCTGGGCCAGCGCCTCAAGAGACCCAGTACTTC. As protein: CASSAGPAPQETQYF. The V gene is TRBV24-1, the J gene TRBJ2-5; D ambiguous. CDR3 size: 15 residues. The germline V and J ends were trimmed by 12 bases and 2 bases, with 21 bases remaining between them. Germline V gene data show CDR1 as KGHDR and CDR2 as SFDVKD.

This clonotype has ten or more counts. This chain links TRBV7-9 with TRBJ2-7; D possibly uses TRBD1 or TRBD2 (5 bases each). The V and J ends lost 5 bases and 3 bases respectively, with 20 bases between them. CDR1 is SEHNR, CDR2 FQNEAQ, per germline (reference sequence). The length of the CDR3 is 16 residues. Here the CDR3 DNA reads TGTGCCAGCAGCGCTTACGGTAGGGGAGAAAGCTACGAGCAGTACTTC. Amino acid sequence: CASSAYGRGESYEQYF.

The chain uses TRBV18 and TRBJ2-2; 11 bases fit TRBD1. This CDR3 has 16 amino acids. Germline V gives CDR1 KGHSH, CDR2 LQKENI. J lost 0 bases, V lost 3 bases, and 0 bases had no gene match. The CDR3 sequence: CASSPGQGANTGELFF. Written as DNA, the CDR3 is TGTGCCAGCTCACCGGGACAGGGGGCGAACACCGGGGAGCTGTTTTTT.

This clonotype was recorded at least ten times. This chain connects TRBV6-1 to TRBJ2-3, with TRBD2 identical over 11 bases. There are 16 residues in the CDR3. V lost 6 bases, J lost 2 bases, and 7 bases stayed unmatched. Per germline, CDR1 MNHNS and CDR2 SASEGT. The CDR3 nucleotides read TGTGCCAGCAGACTAGCGGGGGCGACTTCCACAGATACGCAGTATTTT. Encoded protein: CASRLAGATSTDTQYF.

Ten or more counts support this clonotype. The rearrangement uses TRBV6-1 and TRBJ1-1; D is ambiguous. The ends were cut back, 7 bases at V and 0 bases at J, with 12 bases in the middle. CDR1 MNHNS and CDR2 SASEGT come from the germline V gene. CDR3 length equals 14 residues. Here the CDR3 DNA reads TGTGCCAGCACCTCGTTTGGAGTGAACACTGAAGCTTTCTTT. Amino acid sequence: CASTSFGVNTEAFF.

This clonotype was observed many times. The chain is built from TRBV28 and TRBJ2-7; no definite D call. The CDR3 extends over 12 amino acids. Germline lookup yields CDR1 MDHEN and CDR2 SYDVKM. Trimming removed 5 bases from V and 4 bases from J, with 9 bases in between. The CDR3 reads CASSTNLYEQYF. CDR3 DNA sequence: TGTGCCAGCAGTACGAATCTATACGAGCAGTACTTC.

The rearrangement links TRBV5-8 to TRBJ1-5; D gene ambiguous. There are 13 residues in the CDR3. The germline V gene has CDR1 SGHTS and CDR2 YDEGEE. The V and J ends lost 0 bases and 6 bases respectively, with 7 bases between them. The CDR3 sequence: CASSLDPGQPQHF. CDR3 nucleotides: TGTGCCAGCAGCTTGGACCCGGGTCAGCCCCAGCATTTT.

Comment on this clonotype: This could be a read error, since a much larger clone is one nucleotide away. The chain links TRBV5-1 to TRBJ1-1; D call uncertain. Trimming removed 4 bases at V and 4 bases at J, with 17 bases between. CDR3 size: 15 residues. Germline V CDR1 and CDR2: SGHRS, YFSETQ. CDR3 nucleotides: TGCGCCAGCAGCCCCTTGTCGACGGGGAGCACTGAAGCTTTCTTT. It encodes CASSPLSTGSTEAFF.

The chain joins TRBV20-1 to TRBJ2-6; 7 bases fit TRBD1. V dropped 6 bases and J dropped 4; count of bases not matched to a gene: 6. The V gene's germline CDR1 is DFQATT and CDR2 SNEGSKA (reference sequence). The CDR3 loop spans 14 amino acids. This CDR3 is CSAKDRTGANVLTF. The CDR3 bases are TGCAGTGCCAAGGACAGGACCGGGGCCAACGTCCTGACTTTC.

This clonotype was seen just once. A much larger clone differs from this one at a single base, so this may be a read error. As the CDR3 is not closed by the conserved phenylalanine or tryptophan, this likely results from a read error. This chain links TRBV14 with TRBJ2-5; possible D gene TRBD2, 5 bases. V shed 1 base and J shed 5 bases, with 11 bases lying between them. The V gene's germline CDR1 is SGHDN and CDR2 FVKESK. This CDR3 has 14 amino acids. CDR3 coding DNA: TGTGCCAGCAGCCAAGTCGGGAACGGTGAGACCCAGTACCTC. This translates into CASSQVGNGETQYL.

This clonotype was seen many times. The V gene is TRBV20-1, the J gene TRBJ2-1; 11 bases match TRBD2. The CDR3 consists of 14 residues. Germline V CDR1 and CDR2: DFQATT, SNEGSKA (reference sequence). V shed 3 bases and J 6 bases; nucleotides not matched to a gene: 4. CDR3 protein: CSARDSGRANEQFF. The CDR3 nucleotides read TGCAGTGCTAGGGATAGCGGGAGGGCCAATGAGCAGTTCTTC.

This clonotype was recorded a few times. The J gene is TRBJ1-3, the V gene TRBV20-1; tentatively, D is TRBD1 (5 bases). This CDR3 comprises 11 residues. In germline, CDR1 is DFQATT, CDR2 SNEGSKA (reference sequence). Between the trimmed V and J ends, which lost 5 bases and 3 bases, there was a span of 5 bases. The CDR3 DNA reads as TGCAGTGCTGGGGGTGGAAACACCATATATTTT. This encodes CSAGGGNTIYF.

This clonotype has at least ten counts. The rearrangement joins TRBV5-5 to TRBJ1-1; D ambiguous. This CDR3 comprises 14 residues. V lost 4 bases to trimming and J lost 3 bases, with 13 bases between them. Germline V gene data show CDR1 as SGHKS and CDR2 as YYEKEE (reference sequence). CDR3 sequence: CASSPPRDHTEAFF. CDR3 coding DNA: TGTGCCAGCAGCCCCCCGAGGGATCACACTGAAGCTTTCTTT.

Many counts were recorded for this clonotype. The gene calls are TRBV20-1 and TRBJ2-7, with D maybe TRBD1 (6 bases). Germline V gene data show CDR1 as DFQATT and CDR2 as SNEGSKA (reference sequence). The CDR3 has 13 residues. Trimming pared 2 bases from V and 6 bases from J, leaving 14 bases between. The CDR3, as DNA: TGCAGTGCTAGACCCTTAGTAGGGGGCGAGCAGTACTTC. Its translation is CSARPLVGGEQYF.

This clonotype has at least ten counts. CDR3 sequence reads: CASSEMTGTADEKLFF. Written as DNA, the CDR3 is TGTGCCAGCAGTGAAATGACCGGGACAGCCGATGAAAAACTGTTTTTT. This rearrangement joins TRBV6-1 to TRBJ1-4; TRBD1 agrees at 7 bases. This CDR3 is built from 16 residues. Germline V lookup: CDR1 MNHNS, CDR2 SASEGT. V shed 2 bases and J 6 bases; nucleotides not matched to a gene: 9.

The table lists this clonotype with a few counts. The chain uses TRBV7-2 and TRBJ2-7, with 8 positions matching TRBD1. V gave up 5 bases and J gave up 4 bases; unmatched junction bases: 7. Germline lookup yields CDR1 SGHTA and CDR2 FQGNSA. The length of the CDR3 is 14 residues. The CDR3 sequence is CASSPDRALYEQYF. The CDR3 DNA is TGTGCCAGCAGCCCGGACAGGGCTTTGTACGAGCAGTACTTC.

In this sample, this clonotype turned up many times. Relative to the germline gene, one junction end is altered; a read error may explain this. CDR3 nucleotide sequence: TGCGCCAGCAGATTGGGACCCCAAGAGACCCAGTACTTC. This gives the protein CASRLGPQETQYF. The rearrangement links TRBV5-1 to TRBJ2-5; D is possibly TRBD1 or TRBD2 (5 bases each). The germline CDR1 and CDR2 sequences are SGHRS and YFSETQ. The CDR3 is 13 residues long.

The chain couples TRBV7-2 to TRBJ2-5; D is perhaps TRBD2 (5 bases). Trimming removed 5 bases at V and 2 bases at J, with 12 bases between. Germline assignment: CDR1 SGHTA and CDR2 FQGNSA. The CDR3 is made up of 14 amino acids. In nucleotides, the CDR3 is TGTGCCAGCAGCCTTCTATCGGGGCAAGAGACCCAGTACTTC. Protein: CASSLLSGQETQYF.

This clonotype showed up many times. The chain employs TRBV28 and TRBJ2-7; TRBD2 agrees at 14 bases. There are 15 residues in the CDR3. V trimming: 6 bases; J trimming: 7 bases; junction bases outside the gene matches: 8. Germline V gene lookup returns CDR1 MDHEN and CDR2 SYDVKM. The CDR3 protein is CASSPGLAGVEEQYF. CDR3 coding DNA: TGTGCCAGCAGCCCGGGACTAGCGGGAGTGGAGGAGCAGTACTTC. The entire variable domain, with the rest obtained from reference TRBV28 and TRBJ2-7, is as follows: DVKVTQSSRYLVKRTGEKVFLECVQDMDHENMFWYRQDPGLGLRLIYFSYDVKMKEKGDIPEGYSVSREKKERFSLILESASTNQTSMYLCASSPGLAGVEEQYFGPGTRLTVT.